This is a list of T cell receptor beta chains from one sample in a study of blood T cells in healthy people across ages. A single record per CDR3 protein comes from TCRdb applying MiXCR to the 5' RACE reads. Among about 700,000 distinct CDR3 sequences listed, less than 40% were seen once. Sequencing was performed on blood. The origin of the receptors is an elderly woman in good health. Both conserved end residues are part of each CDR3. The order of the fields is CDR3 length, V gene, D gene, clone size, J gene, CDR3 DNA, CDR3 protein. A D gene is named only where the DNA matches it firmly. Some rows mark clone size as missing; the rest say once, few, many or name a class of expanded clone.

len: 11; v_gene: TRBV12-3/TRBV12-4; d_gene: NA; abundance: once; j_gene: TRBJ1-1; CDR3nt: TGTGCCAGCAGTTCCCGCCCCGGAGCTTTCTTT; CDR3aa: CASSSRPGAFF
len: 15; v_gene: TRBV6-5; d_gene: NA; abundance: many; j_gene: TRBJ1-6; CDR3nt: TGTGCCAGCAGTTACTCGAGCCACCTCAATTCACCCCTCCACTTT; CDR3aa: CASSYSSHLNSPLHF
len: 14; v_gene: TRBV7-3; d_gene: NA; abundance: NA; j_gene: TRBJ1-1; CDR3nt: TGTGCCAGCAGCCACGGCAGGACGGGCACTGAAGCTTTCTTT; CDR3aa: CASSHGRTGTEAFF
len: 20; v_gene: TRBV21-1; d_gene: NA; abundance: NA; j_gene: TRBJ2-1; CDR3nt: TGTGCCAGCAGCAAAGAGGGGAGGGACAGGGTAATCGTGGTGGACAATAAGCAGTTCTTC; CDR3aa: CASSKEGRDRVIVVDNKQFF
len: 14; v_gene: TRBV10-3; d_gene: NA; abundance: NA; j_gene: TRBJ1-1; CDR3nt: TGTGCCATCCAGGACAGAAACATGAACACTGAAGCTTTCTTT; CDR3aa: CAIQDRNMNTEAFF
len: 13; v_gene: TRBV7-2; d_gene: NA; abundance: many; j_gene: TRBJ1-5; CDR3nt: TGTGCCAGCAGCGGATCCTTACGTCAGCCCCAGCATTTT; CDR3aa: CASSGSLRQPQHF
len: 15; v_gene: TRBV25-1; d_gene: NA; abundance: many; j_gene: TRBJ2-3; CDR3nt: TGTGCCAGCAGTGATAGAGCGGTGGGCACAGATACGCAGTATTTT; CDR3aa: CASSDRAVGTDTQYF
len: 15; v_gene: TRBV20-1; d_gene: NA; abundance: few; j_gene: TRBJ1-1; CDR3nt: TGCAGTGCTAGAGATCCGGAGTCTAGGAACACTGAAGCTTTCTTT; CDR3aa: CSARDPESRNTEAFF
len: 14; v_gene: TRBV7-2; d_gene: NA; abundance: many; j_gene: TRBJ1-2; CDR3nt: TGTGCCAGCAGCTTAGATGCAGGGACTTATGGCTACACCTTC; CDR3aa: CASSLDAGTYGYTF
len: 15; v_gene: TRBV7-2; d_gene: NA; abundance: many; j_gene: TRBJ2-6; CDR3nt: TGTGCCAGCAGCTCCAGCCACTCTGGGGCCAACGTCCTGACTTTC; CDR3aa: CASSSSHSGANVLTF
len: 13; v_gene: TRBV6-6; d_gene: NA; abundance: many; j_gene: TRBJ1-4; CDR3nt: TGTGCCAGCAGTTCCATGGAGGGTGAAAAACTGTTTTTT; CDR3aa: CASSSMEGEKLFF
len: 14; v_gene: TRBV5-1; d_gene: NA; abundance: NA; j_gene: TRBJ2-3; CDR3nt: TGCGCCAGCAGCTTGGTTAGAGAGGCAGATACGCAGTATTTT; CDR3aa: CASSLVREADTQYF
len: 14; v_gene: TRBV7-6; d_gene: TRBD1; abundance: few; j_gene: TRBJ1-5; CDR3nt: TGTGCCAGCAGCAAAGACAGGGGGGCTCAGCCCCAGCATTTT; CDR3aa: CASSKDRGAQPQHF
len: 21; v_gene: TRBV9; d_gene: TRBD2; abundance: many; j_gene: TRBJ2-1; CDR3nt: TGTGCCAGCAGCGTAGCCGGAATCGGGGGTAGCGGGGGGGCTTCTGTGGATGAGCAGTTCTTC; CDR3aa: CASSVAGIGGSGGASVDEQFF
len: 13; v_gene: TRBV29-1; d_gene: TRBD1; abundance: NA; j_gene: TRBJ1-5; CDR3nt: TGCAGCGTTGAGACAGGGATAAATCAGCCCCAGCATTTT; CDR3aa: CSVETGINQPQHF
len: 15; v_gene: TRBV20-1; d_gene: TRBD2; abundance: once; j_gene: TRBJ2-5; CDR3nt: TGCAGTGCTAGAGATCCGGCAGGCGGGGGGGAGACCCAGTACTTC; CDR3aa: CSARDPAGGGETQYF
len: 15; v_gene: TRBV5-5; d_gene: NA; abundance: NA; j_gene: TRBJ2-5; CDR3nt: TGTGCCAGCAGCTTGTGGGGACGTGGCCAAGAGACCCAGTACTTC; CDR3aa: CASSLWGRGQETQYF
len: 15; v_gene: TRBV28; d_gene: NA; abundance: NA; j_gene: TRBJ1-5; CDR3nt: TGTGCCAGCAGTAACCAGGGCGGACGGAATCAGCCCCAGCATTTT; CDR3aa: CASSNQGGRNQPQHF
len: 16; v_gene: TRBV6-1; d_gene: NA; abundance: few; j_gene: TRBJ1-4; CDR3nt: TGTGCCAGCAGTGAGAAGATGGGGGGGGCTAATGAAAAACTGTTTTTT; CDR3aa: CASSEKMGGANEKLFF
len: 14; v_gene: TRBV4-3; d_gene: TRBD1; abundance: many; j_gene: TRBJ2-7; CDR3nt: TGCGCCAGCAGCCAAGCGGACAGGGGATACGAGCAGTACTTC; CDR3aa: CASSQADRGYEQYF
len: 11; v_gene: TRBV7-8; d_gene: NA; abundance: NA; j_gene: TRBJ2-1; CDR3nt: TGTGCCAGCTGCTTACGTAATGAGCAGTTCTTC; CDR3aa: CASCLRNEQFF
len: 16; v_gene: TRBV20-1; d_gene: TRBD2; abundance: many; j_gene: TRBJ2-5; CDR3nt: TGCAGTGCTAGAGGTCTCCAGCGGGGGCCCCAAGAGACCCAGTACTTC; CDR3aa: CSARGLQRGPQETQYF
len: 13; v_gene: TRBV7-7; d_gene: TRBD2; abundance: NA; j_gene: TRBJ2-7; CDR3nt: TGTGCTAGCAGCCACGCCGGGGGGAGCGAGCAGTACTTC; CDR3aa: CASSHAGGSEQYF
len: 12; v_gene: TRBV29-1; d_gene: NA; abundance: many; j_gene: TRBJ2-2; CDR3nt: TGCAGCGTTGGTTTCTTCACCGGGGAGCTGTTTTTT; CDR3aa: CSVGFFTGELFF
len: 18; v_gene: TRBV5-1; d_gene: NA; abundance: few; j_gene: TRBJ2-1; CDR3nt: TGCGCCAGCAGCTTGGCCGCTTCGGGGGGGACAGGGACGTCTGAGCAGTTCTTC; CDR3aa: CASSLAASGGTGTSEQFF
len: 18; v_gene: TRBV12-3/TRBV12-4; d_gene: NA; abundance: NA; j_gene: TRBJ2-3; CDR3nt: TGTGCCAGCAGCCCCCAGACCCTATCGGACAGAAGCACAGATACGCAGTATTTT; CDR3aa: CASSPQTLSDRSTDTQYF